This T cell receptor beta chain was observed in a study of T-cell memory formation after mild COVID-19. Study-wide findings and caveats: Most CD4+ clones that shrank were in CM and EM, while CD8+ ones turned up in EMRA. There was a balanced CD4/CD8 profile in clones contracting day 15 to 85, and later expanders leaned CD4+.

After 5'RACE with constant-segment primers, TCR alpha and TCR beta cDNA libraries carrying sample barcodes and UMIs were obtained. Via MiXCR, TCRdb re-called the 5' RACE reads, giving one row per CDR3 protein. The data hold 100,000 or so distinct CDR3 sequences, with more than 9.5% observed a single time. The CDR3 contains 14 residues. Germline CDR1 reads SGHTA; CDR2 reads FQGNSA. At least ten counts were recorded for this clonotype. Antigen: not known. One end of the junction is discordant with germline, which a read error may explain. The chain employs TRBV7-2 and TRBJ2-2; tentatively, D is TRBD1 (6 bases). The sequenced sample was PBMCs or a T cell subset sorted from them (not recorded which). The sequence was collected from a man between 18 and 35 years old who had mild COVID-19 (a few samples of this study predate the infection). Cell type and time point are not known. CDR3 nucleotides: TGCGCCAGCAGCCTGACAGGGAACACCGGGGAGCTGTTTTTT. Encoded protein: CASSLTGNTGELFF.